These T cell receptor beta chains were read from a single sample in a study of vaccination effects on CD4 cells after COVID-19. Clones were sequenced by immunoSEQ multiplex PCR, and TCRdb holds only the in-frame ones, with some missing. The repertoire holds 45,000 to 60,000 clones, with about 70% as singletons. For these receptors, no antigen is known. Sequences were derived from CD4+ T cells from PBMCs cultured without peptide, sampled after COVID-19 vaccination. The receptors stem from a human donor who received a COVID-19 vaccine. Each CDR3 is given with its conserved first and last residue. D genes are given only for firm matches. Clone size, where shown, is once, few, many, or a class for clones that have expanded.

CDR3aa,CDR3nt,d_gene,j_gene,abundance,v_gene
CASSQDWSYGYTF,TGTGCCAGCAGCCAAGATTGGTCCTATGGCTACACCTTC,NA,TRBJ1-2,NA,TRBV14
CASTPSLREGGYEQYF,TGCGCCAGCACCCCAAGCTTACGGGAGGGAGGCTACGAGCAGTACTTC,TRBD2,TRBJ2-7,few,TRBV5-1
CATSRGAASSYNEQFF,TGTGCCACCAGCAGAGGCGCGGCGAGCTCCTACAATGAGCAGTTCTTC,NA,TRBJ2-1,NA,TRBV15
CASSTDRGTLNQPQHF,TGTGCCAGTAGTACCGACAGGGGTACCCTCAATCAGCCCCAGCATTTT,TRBD1,TRBJ1-5,NA,TRBV19
CASSIQPGVADTQYF,TGTGCCAGCAGTATCCAACCGGGGGTGGCAGATACGCAGTATTTT,NA,TRBJ2-3,NA,TRBV2
CASSPREGGDEKLFF,TGTGCCAGCTCACCTAGGGAGGGTGGAGATGAAAAACTGTTTTTT,NA,TRBJ1-4,NA,TRBV18
CASSYGGGNQPQHF,TGTGCCAGCAGTTACGGGGGGGGGAATCAGCCCCAGCATTTT,NA,TRBJ1-5,few,TRBV6-2/TRBV6-3
CASSPQFPFLSETQYF,TGTGCCAGCAGCCCACAGTTCCCATTTCTTTCTGAGACCCAGTACTTC,NA,TRBJ2-5,once,TRBV3-1/TRBV3-2
CASSVGEGQNGYTF,TGTGCCAGCAGCGTAGGTGAAGGGCAGAATGGCTACACCTTC,NA,TRBJ1-2,NA,TRBV9
CASRRMEGSPLHF,TGTGCCAGCAGGCGCATGGAGGGTTCACCCCTCCACTTT,NA,TRBJ1-6,once,TRBV12-3/TRBV12-4
CASSSRGVADTQYF,TGTGCCAGCAGCTCCAGGGGGGTGGCAGATACGCAGTATTTT,NA,TRBJ2-3,many,TRBV7-9
CASSYGLNQPQHF,TGTGCCAGCAGTTACGGGTTGAATCAGCCCCAGCATTTT,NA,TRBJ1-5,NA,TRBV6-6
CASSYPGQGQTYEQYF,TGTGCCAGCAGTTACCCCGGGCAGGGCCAAACCTACGAGCAGTACTTC,NA,TRBJ2-7,NA,TRBV6-2/TRBV6-3
CASSLMGSLPEETQYF,TGCGCCAGCAGCTTGATGGGATCACTCCCCGAAGAGACCCAGTACTTC,NA,TRBJ2-5,NA,TRBV5-1
CASSLGQGGQPQHF,TGTGCCAGCAGCTTGGGACAGGGTGGTCAGCCCCAGCATTTT,TRBD1,TRBJ1-5,few,TRBV7-9
CSARDLPEQFF,TGCAGTGCTAGAGACCTCCCTGAGCAGTTCTTC,NA,TRBJ2-1,few,TRBV20-1
CASSPHSRDEQFF,TGTGCCAGCTCACCACACTCCCGGGATGAGCAGTTCTTC,NA,TRBJ2-1,few,TRBV18
CASSLQGASDTQYF,TGTGCCAGCAGCTTACAGGGGGCGTCAGATACGCAGTATTTT,TRBD1,TRBJ2-3,once,TRBV7-9
CASSTDNRGWYEQYF,TGTGCCAGTAGTACCGACAACAGGGGTTGGTACGAGCAGTACTTC,TRBD1,TRBJ2-7,NA,TRBV19
CASSEKGAGNTIYF,TGTGCCAGCAGTGAAAAGGGGGCTGGAAACACCATATATTTT,NA,TRBJ1-3,few,TRBV6-1
CASGLPPGPSGPEAFF,TGTGCTAGTGGTTTGCCGCCGGGCCCTTCGGGGCCTGAAGCTTTCTTT,NA,TRBJ1-1,once,TRBV12-5
CASSYSPTGAYGYTF,TGTGCCAGCAGTTACTCTCCGACAGGCGCCTATGGCTACACCTTC,NA,TRBJ1-2,NA,TRBV6-6
CASSPGQGPYNEQFF,TGTGCCAGCAGCCCTGGACAGGGGCCGTACAATGAGCAGTTCTTC,TRBD1,TRBJ2-1,few,TRBV5-4
CASSQEFGDYNSPLHF,TGTGCCAGCAGCCAAGAGTTTGGGGATTACAATTCACCCCTCCACTTT,NA,TRBJ1-6,NA,TRBV4-2
CASNQILDNEQFF,TGCGCCAGCAACCAAATACTAGACAATGAGCAGTTCTTC,NA,TRBJ2-1,NA,TRBV5-1
CSASQSGLAGGRDTQYF,TGCAGTGCTAGTCAATCGGGACTAGCGGGGGGGCGGGATACGCAGTATTTT,TRBD2,TRBJ2-3,NA,TRBV20-1
CASSPGGGYTF,TGTGCCAGCAGTCCGGGGGGCGGCTACACCTTC,NA,TRBJ1-2,NA,TRBV12-3/TRBV12-4
CASSFVGNEQYF,TGTGCCAGCAGTTTTGTGGGTAACGAGCAGTACTTC,NA,TRBJ2-7,NA,TRBV12-3/TRBV12-4
CASSFGGGSLHF,TGTGCCAGCAGTTTTGGGGGAGGGTCCCTCCACTTT,NA,TRBJ1-6,NA,TRBV12-3/TRBV12-4
CASSVDTNTEAFF,TGTGCCAGCAGTGTTGACACCAACACTGAAGCTTTCTTT,NA,TRBJ1-1,NA,TRBV2
CASGLVTLDSRYNEQFF,TGTGCTAGTGGTTTGGTTACCCTTGATAGCAGATACAATGAGCAGTTCTTC,NA,TRBJ2-1,NA,TRBV12-5
CASSPEDRGPYEQYF,TGTGCCAGCAGTCCCGAGGACAGGGGGCCCTACGAGCAGTACTTC,TRBD1,TRBJ2-7,NA,TRBV2
CAIRLDNNEQFF,TGTGCCATCAGACTAGACAACAATGAGCAGTTCTTC,NA,TRBJ2-1,once,TRBV6-5
CSADPNYGYTF,TGCAGTGCAGACCCTAACTATGGCTACACCTTC,NA,TRBJ1-2,NA,TRBV20-1
CASSAGPAGELYEQYF,TGTGCCAGCAGTGCCGGCCCGGCGGGGGAACTCTACGAGCAGTACTTC,TRBD2,TRBJ2-7,NA,TRBV6-1
CASSQLAGAGAGELFF,TGTGCCAGCAGCCAATTAGCGGGAGCTGGCGCCGGGGAGCTGTTTTTT,TRBD2,TRBJ2-2,once,TRBV11-3
CASSLKQSEQFF,TGTGCCAGCAGCTTAAAACAATCTGAGCAGTTCTTC,NA,TRBJ2-1,few,TRBV11-2
CASSATLPTDSMGNTIYF,TGTGCCAGCAGCGCTACACTCCCCACGGACTCCATGGGAAACACCATATATTTT,NA,TRBJ1-3,few,TRBV9
CASSQTENTEAFF,TGTGCCAGCAGCCAGACAGAGAACACTGAAGCTTTCTTT,NA,TRBJ1-1,NA,TRBV3-1/TRBV3-2
CAISESRSGREYEQYF,TGTGCCATCAGTGAGAGCAGGAGCGGGAGGGAATACGAGCAGTACTTC,TRBD2,TRBJ2-7,few,TRBV10-3
CASSERLAGTYEQYF,TGCGCCAGCAGTGAGCGACTAGCGGGGACCTACGAGCAGTACTTC,TRBD2,TRBJ2-7,once,TRBV10-1
CSVARLAGGGAGELFF,TGCAGCGTTGCCCGACTAGCGGGGGGTGGAGCCGGGGAGCTGTTTTTT,TRBD2,TRBJ2-2,NA,TRBV29-1
CASNSRGQITPLHF,TGTGCCAGCAACTCAAGGGGACAGATCACACCCCTCCACTTT,TRBD1,TRBJ1-6,once,TRBV13
CASSQERKQYF,TGCGCCAGCAGCCAAGAACGAAAGCAGTACTTC,NA,TRBJ2-7,NA,TRBV4-1
CASSLAGQGSNTEAFF,TGTGCCAGCAGCTTGGCCGGACAGGGTTCGAACACTGAAGCTTTCTTT,TRBD1,TRBJ1-1,NA,TRBV5-4
CASSGGSEAFF,TGTGCCAGCAGTGGCGGCAGCGAAGCTTTCTTT,NA,TRBJ1-1,NA,TRBV7-8
CASSLVAGGNTQYF,TGTGCCAGCAGCTTAGTAGCGGGAGGGAATACGCAGTATTTT,TRBD2,TRBJ2-3,NA,TRBV11-2
CSVDPSGRTGYNEQFF,TGCAGCGTTGATCCTAGCGGCCGGACGGGATACAATGAGCAGTTCTTC,TRBD2,TRBJ2-1,NA,TRBV29-1
CATSFHTKNIQYF,TGTGCCACCAGTTTTCATACCAAAAACATTCAGTACTTC,NA,TRBJ2-4,NA,TRBV24-1
CAIRSGQGLTEAFF,TGTGCCATCAGGTCGGGTCAGGGGCTCACTGAAGCTTTCTTT,NA,TRBJ1-1,NA,TRBV10-3
CASSEVLAFETQYF,TGTGCCAGCAGTGAGGTACTGGCGTTTGAGACCCAGTACTTC,NA,TRBJ2-5,NA,TRBV25-1
CAWKWGRGKETQYF,TGTGCCTGGAAGTGGGGGCGGGGGAAAGAGACCCAGTACTTC,NA,TRBJ2-5,NA,TRBV30
CATSRDRGYEQFF,TGTGCCACCAGCAGGGACAGGGGTTATGAGCAGTTCTTC,TRBD1,TRBJ2-1,once,TRBV15
CASSEDHGYEQYF,TGTGCCAGCAGTGAGGATCACGGCTACGAGCAGTACTTC,NA,TRBJ2-7,medium-sized,TRBV2
CASSRGGNSPLHF,TGTGCCAGCAGTCGGGGGGGCAATTCACCCCTCCACTTT,NA,TRBJ1-6,NA,TRBV2
CASSSARNTEAFF,TGTGCCAGCAGCTCCGCGAGGAACACTGAAGCTTTCTTT,NA,TRBJ1-1,NA,TRBV11-2
CASSDSAGNEQFF,TGTGCCAGCAGTGACTCTGCGGGCAATGAGCAGTTCTTC,NA,TRBJ2-1,few,TRBV6-4
CASSQEGRREAETQYF,TGCGCCAGCAGCCAAGAAGGAAGGCGGGAGGCAGAGACCCAGTACTTC,TRBD2,TRBJ2-5,NA,TRBV4-1